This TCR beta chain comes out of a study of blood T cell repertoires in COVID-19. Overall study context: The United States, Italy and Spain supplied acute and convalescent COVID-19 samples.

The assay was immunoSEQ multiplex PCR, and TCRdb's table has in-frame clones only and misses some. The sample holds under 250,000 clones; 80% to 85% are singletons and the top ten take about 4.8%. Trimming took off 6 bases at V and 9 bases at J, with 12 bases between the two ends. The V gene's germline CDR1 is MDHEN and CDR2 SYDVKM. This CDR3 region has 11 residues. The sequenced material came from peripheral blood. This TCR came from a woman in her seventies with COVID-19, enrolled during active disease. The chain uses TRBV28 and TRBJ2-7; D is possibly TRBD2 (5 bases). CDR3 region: CASSWGSGQYF. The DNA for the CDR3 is TGTGCCAGCAGCTGGGGAAGCGGGCAGTACTTC.